The 18 T cell receptor beta chains given below trace back to one sample, sequenced in a study of cytomegalovirus exposure and HLA in healthy donors. A multiplex PCR was run with 60 Vbeta primers and 13 Jbeta primers. Assay: immunoSEQ multiplex PCR; the TCRdb copy retains only in-frame clones and omits some. The table has roughly 130,000 clones, 70% to 85% seen once; the top ten hold approximately 2.8%. Input material: PBMCs. The receptor source for this set is a boy between 2 and 10 years old in good health and CMV-seronegative.

The V and J genes are TRBV27 and TRBJ2-7; TRBD2 agrees at 15 bases. CDR3 size: 16 residues. V lost 6 bases to trimming and J lost 3 bases; unmatched junction nucleotides: 6. In germline, CDR1 is MNHEY, CDR2 SMNVEV (reference sequence). In DNA form, the CDR3 reads TGTGCCAGCAGCTCCGGACTAGCGGGAGGGCTCTACGAGCAGTACGTC. Encoded protein: CASSSGLAGGLYEQYV.

This sequence joins TRBV7-2 and TRBJ1-5; TRBD1 agrees at 7 bases. CDR3 size: 15 residues. The V gene end was trimmed by 2 bases and the J gene end by 1 base; junction bases not matched to a gene: 2. Germline-derived CDR1 and CDR2 are SGHTA and FQGNSA. The CDR3 here is CASSLTGESNQPQHF. For the CDR3, the DNA is TGTGCCAGCAGCTTAACAGGGGAAAGCAATCAGCCCCAGCATTTT.

The CDR3 bases are TGTGCCAGCAGCGATACTAGCGGGGGGGCCAAAGATACGCAGTATTTT. As protein: CASSDTSGGAKDTQYF. This chain connects TRBV9 to TRBJ2-3; TRBD2 agrees at 13 bases. Looked up from germline, CDR1 is SGDLS and CDR2 is YYNGEE. CDR3 size: 16 residues. With 3 bases clipped from V and 5 bases from J, the junction kept 6 bases outside the gene matches.

The genes are TRBV29-1 and TRBJ2-7, with D possibly matching TRBD2 (6 bases). Trimming took 4 bases from V and 3 from J, leaving 16 bases between them. The CDR3 spans 14 residues. The germline V gene has CDR1 SQVTM and CDR2 ANQGSEA. CDR3: CSVVVWGDHYEQYF. As DNA, the CDR3 is TGCAGCGTTGTAGTCTGGGGGGACCACTACGAGCAGTACTTC.

The chain links TRBV19 to TRBJ2-7; 11 positions match TRBD1. Trimming removed 5 bases from V and 3 bases from J; junction bases left unmatched: 3. Germline assignment: CDR1 LNHDA and CDR2 SQIVND (reference sequence). This CDR3 is 14 amino acids long. This CDR3 is CASSAGTGGYEQYF. CDR3 nucleotide sequence: TGTGCCAGTAGTGCCGGGACAGGGGGCTACGAGCAGTACTTC.

This clone was counted only a few times. V gene TRBV19 combines with J gene TRBJ2-1; 7 bases agree with TRBD2. The CDR3 spans 12 residues. The germline gives CDR1 LNHDA, CDR2 SQIVND (reference sequence). The V segment lost 4 bases and the J segment 10 bases; nucleotides outside the gene matches: 4. CDR3 DNA sequence: TGTGCCAGTAGTACCCTAGCGGCCGAGCAGTTCTTC. Translating gives CASSTLAAEQFF.

The chain couples TRBV6-6 to TRBJ1-1; TRBD1 matches at 9 bases. The germline CDR1 and CDR2 sequences are MNHNY and SVGAGI (reference sequence). The V and J ends lost 4 bases and 4 bases, in that order; junction bases with no gene match: 7. The CDR3 is made up of 15 amino acids. The CDR3 bases are TGTGCCAGCAGTTTTTACAGGGGGCAGAGCACTGAAGCTTTCTTT. It specifies CASSFYRGQSTEAFF.

The chain couples TRBV11-3 to TRBJ2-2; a weak D match, TRBD2 (5 bases). V lost 5 bases, J lost 5 bases, and 12 bases lay in between. The CDR3 has 14 residues. Germline V gives CDR1 SGHNT, CDR2 YENEEA. CDR3 sequence (DNA): TGTGCCAGCAGCGGATCAAGAGGGACCGGGGAGCTGTTTTTT. Translation: CASSGSRGTGELFF.

V and J are TRBV7-9 and TRBJ1-2; TRBD1 is a possible D gene (5 bases). Trimming removed 1 base at V and 2 bases at J, with 11 bases between. Per the germline V gene, CDR1 is SEHNR and CDR2 is FQNEAQ (reference sequence). The CDR3 consists of 15 residues. The CDR3 sequence: CASSLESRGNYGYTF. CDR3 bases: TGTGCCAGCAGCTTAGAGTCGCGGGGCAACTATGGCTACACCTTC.

This chain links TRBV5-1 with TRBJ2-5, with 8 nucleotides matching TRBD2. CDR3 length: 15 residues. CDR1 is SGHRS and CDR2 is YFSETQ in the germline V gene. V dropped 0 bases and J dropped 4; count of bases not matched to a gene: 5. The CDR3 loop is CASSLVPGGLETQYF. The CDR3 DNA reads as TGCGCCAGCAGCTTGGTCCCGGGGGGGCTAGAGACCCAGTACTTC.

This chain connects TRBV19 to TRBJ2-1; TRBD2 might be the D (5 bases). Trimming removed 5 bases from V and 9 bases from J, with 11 bases in between. There are 12 residues in the CDR3. The V gene's germline CDR1 is LNHDA and CDR2 SQIVND (reference sequence). The DNA of the CDR3 is TGTGCCAGTAGTCTGGACTGGGGTGAGCAGTTCTTC. Translated: CASSLDWGEQFF.

This chain's CDR3 is CASSYSSGGGGTEAFF. The CDR3, as DNA: TGTGCCAGCAGTTACTCGTCGGGAGGAGGAGGGACTGAAGCTTTCTTT. This chain joins TRBV6-5 and TRBJ1-1; D unresolved. The germline V gene encodes CDR1 MNHEY and CDR2 SVGAGI. Trimming removed 0 bases from V and 5 bases from J, with 16 bases in between. The CDR3 is 16 residues long.

In its sample, this clone was seen a few times. The rearrangement links TRBV27 to TRBJ2-7, with TRBD2 matching over 12 bases. The CDR3 is 17 residues long. Germline assignment: CDR1 MNHEY and CDR2 SMNVEV (reference sequence). Trimming at V came to 2 bases and at J to 2 bases, leaving 7 bases not matched to a gene. The CDR3 coding sequence is TGTGCCAGCAGTTTACTAGCGGGGGGGGCAGTCCCCTACGAGCAGTACTTC. This gives the protein CASSLLAGGAVPYEQYF.

The chain joins TRBV20-1 to TRBJ2-7, with TRBD1 as a possible D gene (6 bases). Germline CDR1 is DFQATT and CDR2 is SNEGSKA (reference sequence). This CDR3 comprises 9 residues. CDR3 sequence reads: CSRGYGQYV. The CDR3 DNA sequence: TGCAGCAGGGGTTACGGGCAGTACGTC.

This chain joins TRBV5-8 and TRBJ1-1; D not certain. The V gene's germline CDR1 is SGHTS and CDR2 YDEGEE. The V gene lost 0 bases and the J gene lost 7 bases, with 4 bases spanning the gap. CDR3 length: 11 residues. DNA of the CDR3: TGTGCCAGCAGCTTGGACAGTGAAGCTTTCTTT. It translates to CASSLDSEAFF.

This chain joins TRBV7-3 and TRBJ1-1; tentatively, D is TRBD1 (5 bases). The V end was cut by 5 bases, the J end by 3 bases, with 13 bases between. The CDR3 has 14 residues. Germline V gene lookup returns CDR1 SGHTA and CDR2 FQGTGA. CDR3 amino acids: CASSARDLDTEAFF. CDR3 nucleotides: TGTGCCAGCAGCGCGCGGGACTTGGACACTGAAGCTTTCTTT.

CDR3 sequence: CAISALGAADTEAFF. The CDR3 DNA is TGTGCCATCAGTGCCCTGGGGGCTGCTGACACTGAAGCTTTCTTT. This chain links TRBV10-3 with TRBJ1-1; possibly TRBD1 for D (6 bases). Germline CDR1 ENHRY, CDR2 SYGVKD. The CDR3 is 15 amino acids. V shed 4 bases and J shed 3 bases, with 15 bases lying between them.

The chain recombines TRBV18 with TRBJ2-3; 9 nucleotides align to TRBD1. The germline V gene encodes CDR1 KGHSH and CDR2 LQKENI. CDR3 length equals 15 residues. V trimming: 6 bases; J trimming: 0 bases; junction bases outside the gene matches: 4. CDR3 region: CASSLQGASTDTQYF. The CDR3, as DNA: TGTGCCAGCTCCCTACAGGGGGCCAGCACAGATACGCAGTATTTT.